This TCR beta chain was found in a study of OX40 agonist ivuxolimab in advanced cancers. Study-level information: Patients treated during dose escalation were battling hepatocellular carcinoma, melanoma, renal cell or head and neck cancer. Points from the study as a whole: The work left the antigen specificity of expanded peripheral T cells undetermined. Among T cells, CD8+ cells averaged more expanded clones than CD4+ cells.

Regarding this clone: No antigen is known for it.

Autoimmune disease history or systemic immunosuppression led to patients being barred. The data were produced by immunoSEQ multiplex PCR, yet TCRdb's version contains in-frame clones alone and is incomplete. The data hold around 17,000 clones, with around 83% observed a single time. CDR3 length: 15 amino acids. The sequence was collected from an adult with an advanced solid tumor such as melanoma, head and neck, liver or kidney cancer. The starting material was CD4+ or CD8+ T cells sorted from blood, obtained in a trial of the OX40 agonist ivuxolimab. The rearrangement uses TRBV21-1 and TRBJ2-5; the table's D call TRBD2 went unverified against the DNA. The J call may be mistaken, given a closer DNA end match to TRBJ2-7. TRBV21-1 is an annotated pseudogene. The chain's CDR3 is CASSKRSGRAPEQYF. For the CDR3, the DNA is TGTGCCAGCAGCAAACGTAGCGGGAGGGCCCCCGAGCAGTACTTC.